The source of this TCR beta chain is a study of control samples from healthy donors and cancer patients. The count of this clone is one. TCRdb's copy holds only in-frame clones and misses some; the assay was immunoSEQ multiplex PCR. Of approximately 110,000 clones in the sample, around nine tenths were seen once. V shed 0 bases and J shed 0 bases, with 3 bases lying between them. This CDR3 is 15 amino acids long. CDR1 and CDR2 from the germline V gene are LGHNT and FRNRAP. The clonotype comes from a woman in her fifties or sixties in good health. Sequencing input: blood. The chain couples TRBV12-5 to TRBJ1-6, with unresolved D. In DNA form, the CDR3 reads TGTGCTAGTGGTTTGGTGAGCTCCTATAATTCACCCCTCCACTTT. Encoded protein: CASGLVSSYNSPLHF.